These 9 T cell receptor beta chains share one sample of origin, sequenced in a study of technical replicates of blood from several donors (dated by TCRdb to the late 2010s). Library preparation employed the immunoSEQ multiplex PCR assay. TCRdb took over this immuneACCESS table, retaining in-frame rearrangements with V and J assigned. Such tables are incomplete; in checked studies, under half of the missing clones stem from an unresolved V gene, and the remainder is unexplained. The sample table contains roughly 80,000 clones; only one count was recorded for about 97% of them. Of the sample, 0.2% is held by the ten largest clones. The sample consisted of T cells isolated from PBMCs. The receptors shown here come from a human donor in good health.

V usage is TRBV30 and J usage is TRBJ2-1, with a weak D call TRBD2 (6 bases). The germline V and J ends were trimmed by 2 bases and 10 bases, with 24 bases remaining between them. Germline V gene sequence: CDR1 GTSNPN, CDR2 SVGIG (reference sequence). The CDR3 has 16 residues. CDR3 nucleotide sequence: TGTGCCTGGAGTTGGGCTCTTAGCGGCAGCTCCAGGGAGCAGTTCTTC. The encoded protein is CAWSWALSGSSREQFF.

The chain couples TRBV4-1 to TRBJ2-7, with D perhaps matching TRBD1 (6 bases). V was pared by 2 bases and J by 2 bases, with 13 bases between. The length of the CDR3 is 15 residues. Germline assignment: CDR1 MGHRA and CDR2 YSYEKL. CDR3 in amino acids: CASSQPGQKPYEQYF. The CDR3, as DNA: TGCGCCAGCAGCCAACCGGGACAAAAACCCTACGAGCAGTACTTC.

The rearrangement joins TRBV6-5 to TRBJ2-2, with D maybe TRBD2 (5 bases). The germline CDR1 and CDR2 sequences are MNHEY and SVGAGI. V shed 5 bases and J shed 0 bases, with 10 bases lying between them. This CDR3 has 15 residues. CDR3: CASSRPGSNTGELFF. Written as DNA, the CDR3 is TGTGCCAGCAGTCGGCCGGGATCGAACACCGGGGAGCTGTTTTTT.

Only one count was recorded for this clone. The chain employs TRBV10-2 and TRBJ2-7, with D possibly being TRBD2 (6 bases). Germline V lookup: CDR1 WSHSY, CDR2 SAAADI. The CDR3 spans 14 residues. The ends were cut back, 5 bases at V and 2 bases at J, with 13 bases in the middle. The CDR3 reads CASSMGLGTYEQYF. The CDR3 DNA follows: TGCGCCAGCAGTATGGGACTGGGTACCTACGAGCAGTACTTC.

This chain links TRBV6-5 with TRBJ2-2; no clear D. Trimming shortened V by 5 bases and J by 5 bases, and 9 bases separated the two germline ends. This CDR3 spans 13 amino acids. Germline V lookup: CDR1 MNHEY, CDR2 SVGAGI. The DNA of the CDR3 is TGTGCCAGCAGTCCACTTTTAACCGGGGAGCTGTTTTTT. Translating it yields CASSPLLTGELFF.

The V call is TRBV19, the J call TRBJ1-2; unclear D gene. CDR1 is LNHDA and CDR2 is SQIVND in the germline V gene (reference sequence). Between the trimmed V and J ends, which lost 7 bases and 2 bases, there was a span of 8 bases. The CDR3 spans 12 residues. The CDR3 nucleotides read TGTGCCAGTATGTCGGGGAACTATGGCTACACCTTC. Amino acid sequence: CASMSGNYGYTF.

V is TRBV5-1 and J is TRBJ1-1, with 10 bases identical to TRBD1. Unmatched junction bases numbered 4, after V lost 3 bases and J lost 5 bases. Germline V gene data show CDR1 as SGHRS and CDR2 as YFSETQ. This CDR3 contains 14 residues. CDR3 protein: CASSWGQGRTEAFF. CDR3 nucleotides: TGCGCCAGCAGCTGGGGACAGGGGAGGACTGAAGCTTTCTTT.

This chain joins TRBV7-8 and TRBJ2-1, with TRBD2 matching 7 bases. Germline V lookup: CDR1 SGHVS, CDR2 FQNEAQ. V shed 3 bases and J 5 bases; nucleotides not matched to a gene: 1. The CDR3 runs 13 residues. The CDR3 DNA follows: TGTGCCAGCAGCTTGGGGACTAACAATGAGCAGTTCTTC. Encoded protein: CASSLGTNNEQFF.

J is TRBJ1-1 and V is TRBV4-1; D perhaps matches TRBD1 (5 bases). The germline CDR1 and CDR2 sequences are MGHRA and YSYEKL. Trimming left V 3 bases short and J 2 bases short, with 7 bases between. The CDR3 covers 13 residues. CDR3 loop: CASSHDRNTEAFF. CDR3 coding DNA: TGCGCCAGCAGCCATGACAGAAACACTGAAGCTTTCTTT.